One sample yielded the 3 T cell receptor beta chains listed below, sequenced in a study of cytomegalovirus exposure and HLA in healthy donors. Vbeta (60) and Jbeta (13) primers were used in the PCR. Only in-frame clones appear in the TCRdb table, and some are missing; sequencing was by immunoSEQ multiplex PCR. Of about 240,000 clones in the sample, more than 75% are singletons; the top ten hold 0.2% to 0.3%. Sequencing input: PBMCs. These receptors all stem from a girl aged 2-9 years in good health and CMV-seronegative.

This rearrangement joins TRBV10-3 to TRBJ2-7, with a tentative D call TRBD1 (6 bases). There are 13 residues in the CDR3. CDR1 is ENHRY, CDR2 SYGVKD, per germline. V lost 10 bases and J lost 3, with 16 bases in between. DNA of the CDR3: TGTGCCACCCTAAGGGCGGACAGCTACGAGCAGTACTTC. Amino acids: CATLRADSYEQYF.

This clone was seen more than once but under ten times. J is TRBJ1-1 and V is TRBV5-6; D uncertain. This CDR3 has 15 residues. CDR1 is SGHDT and CDR2 is YYEEEE in the germline V gene. V was pared by 3 bases and J by 6 bases, with 18 bases between. The CDR3 region is CASSSGLLATPEAFF. CDR3 in DNA: TGTGCCAGCAGCTCGGGTCTTCTGGCCACCCCTGAAGCTTTCTTT.

The V gene is TRBV5-4, the J gene TRBJ2-7, with 7 bases aligning to TRBD2. The CDR3 loop spans 12 amino acids. Germline V gives CDR1 SGHNT, CDR2 YYREEE (reference sequence). V lost 4 bases, J lost 6 bases, and 4 bases stayed unmatched. DNA for the CDR3: TGTGCCAGCAGCCTAACTAGCGTCGAGCAGTACTTC. It codes for CASSLTSVEQYF.